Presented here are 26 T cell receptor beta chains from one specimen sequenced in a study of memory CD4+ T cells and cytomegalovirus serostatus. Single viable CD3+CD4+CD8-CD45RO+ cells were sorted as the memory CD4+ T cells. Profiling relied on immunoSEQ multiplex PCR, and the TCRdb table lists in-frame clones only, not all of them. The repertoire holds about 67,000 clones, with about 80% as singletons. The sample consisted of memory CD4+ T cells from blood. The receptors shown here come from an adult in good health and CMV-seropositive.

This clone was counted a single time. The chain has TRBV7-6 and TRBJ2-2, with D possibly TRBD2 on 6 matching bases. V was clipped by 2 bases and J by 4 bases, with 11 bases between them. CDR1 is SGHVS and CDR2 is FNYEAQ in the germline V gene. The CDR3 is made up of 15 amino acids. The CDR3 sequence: CASSLMEGSTGELFF. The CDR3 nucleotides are TGTGCCAGCAGCTTAATGGAGGGATCCACCGGGGAGCTGTTTTTT.

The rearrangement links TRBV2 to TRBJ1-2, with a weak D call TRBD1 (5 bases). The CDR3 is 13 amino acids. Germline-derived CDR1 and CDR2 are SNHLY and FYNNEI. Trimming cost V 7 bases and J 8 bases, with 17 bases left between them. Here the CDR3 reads CASIRGTSEGYTF. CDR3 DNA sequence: TGTGCCAGCATCCGGGGGACCTCTGAGGGCTACACCTTC.

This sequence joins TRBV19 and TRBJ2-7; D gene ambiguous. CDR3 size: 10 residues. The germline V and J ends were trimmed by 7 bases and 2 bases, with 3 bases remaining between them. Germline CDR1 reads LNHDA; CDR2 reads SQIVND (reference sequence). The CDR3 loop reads CASTPYEQYF. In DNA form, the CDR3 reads TGTGCCAGTACCCCCTACGAGCAGTACTTC.

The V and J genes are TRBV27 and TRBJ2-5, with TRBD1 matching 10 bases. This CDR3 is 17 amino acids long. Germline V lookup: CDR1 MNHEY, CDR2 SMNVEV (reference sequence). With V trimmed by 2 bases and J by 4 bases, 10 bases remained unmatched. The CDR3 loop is CASSLGQDRGRGETQYF. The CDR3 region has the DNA TGTGCCAGCAGTTTAGGACAAGACAGGGGGCGCGGAGAGACCCAGTACTTC.

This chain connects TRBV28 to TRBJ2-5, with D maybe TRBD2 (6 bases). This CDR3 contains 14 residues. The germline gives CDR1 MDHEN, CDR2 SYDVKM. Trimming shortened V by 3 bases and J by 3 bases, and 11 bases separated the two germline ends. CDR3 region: CASSFGGAEETQYF. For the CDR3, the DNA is TGTGCCAGCAGTTTCGGCGGGGCAGAAGAGACCCAGTACTTC.

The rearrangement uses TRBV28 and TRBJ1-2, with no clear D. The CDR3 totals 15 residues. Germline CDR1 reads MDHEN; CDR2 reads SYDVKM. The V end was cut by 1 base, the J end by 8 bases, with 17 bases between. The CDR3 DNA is TGTGCCAGCAGTTTATCGTTGTTGGCAGGTAAAGGCTACACCTTC. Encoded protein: CASSLSLLAGKGYTF.

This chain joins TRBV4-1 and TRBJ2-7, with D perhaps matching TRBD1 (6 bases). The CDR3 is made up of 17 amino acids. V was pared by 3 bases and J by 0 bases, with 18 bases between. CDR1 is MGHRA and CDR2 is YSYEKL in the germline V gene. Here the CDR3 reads CASSQRSHDRYSYEQYF. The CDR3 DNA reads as TGCGCCAGCAGCCAGCGTTCTCATGACAGGTACTCCTACGAGCAGTACTTC.

The CDR3 DNA is TGTGCCAGCACCCTAAGACAGGGAAATGGGGCCAACGTCCTGACTTTC. Its translation: CASTLRQGNGANVLTF. The chain links TRBV7-8 to TRBJ2-6; TRBD1 matches 7 bases. In germline, CDR1 is SGHVS, CDR2 FQNEAQ. Trimming cost V 7 bases and J 3 bases; bases outside gene matches: 9. CDR3 length: 16 amino acids.

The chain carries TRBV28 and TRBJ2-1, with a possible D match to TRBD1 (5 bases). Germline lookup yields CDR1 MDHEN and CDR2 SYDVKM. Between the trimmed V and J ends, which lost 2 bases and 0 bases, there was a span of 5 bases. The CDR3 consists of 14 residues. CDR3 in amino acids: CASSLDSSYNEQFF. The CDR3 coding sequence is TGTGCCAGCAGTTTAGACAGCTCCTACAATGAGCAGTTCTTC.

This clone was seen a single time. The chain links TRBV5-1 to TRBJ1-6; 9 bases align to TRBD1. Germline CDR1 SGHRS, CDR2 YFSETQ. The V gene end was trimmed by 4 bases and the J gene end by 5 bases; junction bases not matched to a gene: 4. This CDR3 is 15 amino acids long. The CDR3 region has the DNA TGCGCCAGCAGCAAGGGGGACAGGGATAATTCACCCCTCCACTTT. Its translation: CASSKGDRDNSPLHF.

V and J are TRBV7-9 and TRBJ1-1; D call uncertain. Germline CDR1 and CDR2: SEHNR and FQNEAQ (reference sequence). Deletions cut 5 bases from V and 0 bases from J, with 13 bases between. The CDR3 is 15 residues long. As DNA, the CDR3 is TGTGCCAGCAGCCCCCGGGCAGGTCTGAACACTGAAGCTTTCTTT. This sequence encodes CASSPRAGLNTEAFF.

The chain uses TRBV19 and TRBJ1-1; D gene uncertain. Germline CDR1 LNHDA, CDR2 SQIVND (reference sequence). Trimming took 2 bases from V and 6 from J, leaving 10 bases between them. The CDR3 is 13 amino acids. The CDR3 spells CASSITGPAEAFF. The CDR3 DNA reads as TGTGCCAGTAGTATAACCGGACCGGCTGAAGCTTTCTTT.

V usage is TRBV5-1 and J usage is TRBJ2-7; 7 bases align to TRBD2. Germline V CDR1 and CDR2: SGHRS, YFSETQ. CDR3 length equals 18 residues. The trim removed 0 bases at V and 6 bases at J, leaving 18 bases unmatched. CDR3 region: CASSLARRGTHEISEQYF. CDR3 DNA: TGCGCCAGCAGCTTGGCCAGGCGGGGGACCCACGAAATCTCCGAGCAGTACTTC.

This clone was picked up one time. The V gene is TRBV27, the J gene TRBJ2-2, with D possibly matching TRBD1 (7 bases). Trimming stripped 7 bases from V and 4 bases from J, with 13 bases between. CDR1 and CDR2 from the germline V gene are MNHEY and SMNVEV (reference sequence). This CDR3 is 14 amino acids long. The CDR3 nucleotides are TGTGCCAGCACTAGACAGGGAGGCACCGGGGAGCTGTTTTTT. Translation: CASTRQGGTGELFF.

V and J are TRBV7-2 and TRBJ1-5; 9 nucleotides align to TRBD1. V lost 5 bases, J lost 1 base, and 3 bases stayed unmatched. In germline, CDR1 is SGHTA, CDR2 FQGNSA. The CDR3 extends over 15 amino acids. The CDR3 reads CASSGTGRSNQPQHF. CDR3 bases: TGTGCCAGCAGCGGGACAGGGAGAAGCAATCAGCCCCAGCATTTT.

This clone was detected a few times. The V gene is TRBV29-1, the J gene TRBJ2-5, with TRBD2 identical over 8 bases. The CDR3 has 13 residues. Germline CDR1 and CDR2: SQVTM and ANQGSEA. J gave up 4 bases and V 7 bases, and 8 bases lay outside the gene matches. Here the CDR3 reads CSANRGGGETQYF. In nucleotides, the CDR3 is TGCAGCGCCAACCGGGGGGGAGGAGAGACCCAGTACTTC.

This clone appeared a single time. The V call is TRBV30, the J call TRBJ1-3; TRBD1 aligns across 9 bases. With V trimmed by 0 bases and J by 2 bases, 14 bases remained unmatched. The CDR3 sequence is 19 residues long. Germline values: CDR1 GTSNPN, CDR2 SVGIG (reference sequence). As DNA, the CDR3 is TGTGCCTGGAGTGTACTCCGGGGCGCGGGACAGGGTCCTGGAAACACCATATATTTT. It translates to CAWSVLRGAGQGPGNTIYF.

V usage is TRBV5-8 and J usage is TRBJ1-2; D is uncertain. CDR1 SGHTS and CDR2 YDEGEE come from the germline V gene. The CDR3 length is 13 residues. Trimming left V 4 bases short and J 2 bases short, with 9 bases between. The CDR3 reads CASSPLNNYGYTF. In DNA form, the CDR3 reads TGTGCCAGCAGCCCACTAAACAACTATGGCTACACCTTC.

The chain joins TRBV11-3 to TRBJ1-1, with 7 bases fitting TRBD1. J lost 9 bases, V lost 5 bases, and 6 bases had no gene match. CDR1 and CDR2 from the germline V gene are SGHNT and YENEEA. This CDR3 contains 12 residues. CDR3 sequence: CASSDLRGKAFF. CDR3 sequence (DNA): TGTGCCAGCAGCGACCTCAGGGGGAAAGCTTTCTTT.

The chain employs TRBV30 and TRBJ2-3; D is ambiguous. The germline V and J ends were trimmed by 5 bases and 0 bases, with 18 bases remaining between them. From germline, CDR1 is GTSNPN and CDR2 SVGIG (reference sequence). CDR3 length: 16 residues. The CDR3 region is CAWVFGRRLSTDTQYF. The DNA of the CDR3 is TGTGCCTGGGTTTTCGGGCGTCGGCTTAGCACAGATACGCAGTATTTT.

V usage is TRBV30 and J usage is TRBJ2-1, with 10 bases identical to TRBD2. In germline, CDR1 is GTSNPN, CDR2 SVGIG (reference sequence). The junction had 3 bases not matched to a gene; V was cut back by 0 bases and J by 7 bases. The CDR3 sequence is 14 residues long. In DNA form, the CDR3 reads TGTGCCTGGAGTGTCGGGGGACTAGCGAATGAGCAGTTCTTC. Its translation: CAWSVGGLANEQFF.

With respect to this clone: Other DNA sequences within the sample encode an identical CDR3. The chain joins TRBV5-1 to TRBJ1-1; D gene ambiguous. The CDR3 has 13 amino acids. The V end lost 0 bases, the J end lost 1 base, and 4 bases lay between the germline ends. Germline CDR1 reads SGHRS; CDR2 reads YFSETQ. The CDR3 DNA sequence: TGCGCCAGCAGCTTGGACAGGAACACTGAAGCTTTCTTT. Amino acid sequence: CASSLDRNTEAFF.

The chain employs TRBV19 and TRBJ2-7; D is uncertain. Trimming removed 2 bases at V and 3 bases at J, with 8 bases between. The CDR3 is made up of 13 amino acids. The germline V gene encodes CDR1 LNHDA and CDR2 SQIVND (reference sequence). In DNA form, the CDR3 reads TGTGCCAGTAGTATAAGAAGAAACTACGAGCAGTACTTC. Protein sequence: CASSIRRNYEQYF.

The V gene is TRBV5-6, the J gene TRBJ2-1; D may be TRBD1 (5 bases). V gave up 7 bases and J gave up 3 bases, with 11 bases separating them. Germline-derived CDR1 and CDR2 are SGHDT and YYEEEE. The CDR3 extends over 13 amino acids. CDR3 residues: CASQHQGYNEQFF. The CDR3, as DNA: TGTGCCAGCCAACACCAGGGCTACAATGAGCAGTTCTTC.

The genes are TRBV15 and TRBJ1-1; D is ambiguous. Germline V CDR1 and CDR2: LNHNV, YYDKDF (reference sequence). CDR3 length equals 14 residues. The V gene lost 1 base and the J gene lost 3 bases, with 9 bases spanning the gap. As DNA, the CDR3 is TGTGCCACCAGCAGAGTAGGAGGCGACACTGAAGCTTTCTTT. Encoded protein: CATSRVGGDTEAFF.

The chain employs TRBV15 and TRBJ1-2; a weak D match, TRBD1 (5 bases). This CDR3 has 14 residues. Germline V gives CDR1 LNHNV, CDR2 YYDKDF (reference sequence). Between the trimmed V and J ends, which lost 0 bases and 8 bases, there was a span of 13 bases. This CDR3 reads CATSRERGPLGYTF. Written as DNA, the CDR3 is TGTGCCACCAGCAGAGAACGGGGACCGCTGGGCTACACCTTC.